Listed here are 12 T cell receptor beta chains from one sample, sequenced in a study of shared clonotypes between healthy human individuals. The table came from immunoSEQ multiplex PCR; TCRdb's copy has only in-frame clones and leaves some out. The data show some 95,000 clones, with 68% seen just once and 50% held by the top ten. The sequenced sample was memory CD8+ T cells sorted from blood. Subset given: CD45RO+ cells pooled with CCR7-negative TemRA cells. The receptors here all came from a man aged 25 to 40 in good health.

The chain uses TRBV7-2 and TRBJ2-7; TRBD1 is a possible D gene (6 bases). Germline V gene lookup returns CDR1 SGHTA and CDR2 FQGNSA. CDR3 length: 13 amino acids. Deletions cut 8 bases from V and 1 base from J, with 12 bases between. Here the CDR3 reads CASGTPSSYEQYF. CDR3 coding DNA: TGTGCCAGCGGGACACCATCATCCTACGAGCAGTACTTC.

The chain is built from TRBV5-1 and TRBJ2-7, with 7 bases fitting TRBD2. The germline V gene encodes CDR1 SGHRS and CDR2 YFSETQ. V gave up 4 bases and J gave up 4 bases; unmatched junction bases: 11. CDR3 length: 15 residues. CDR3 region: CASSPRAGEFYEQYF. For the CDR3, the DNA is TGCGCCAGCAGCCCCCGGGCGGGAGAATTTTACGAGCAGTACTTC.

The chain links TRBV30 to TRBJ1-2; D unresolved. The CDR3 is made up of 13 amino acids. V was trimmed by 4 bases and J by 7 bases, leaving 16 bases between them. CDR1 and CDR2 (germline): GTSNPN, SVGIG (reference sequence). The chain's CDR3 is CAWILGESLGYTF. CDR3 sequence (DNA): TGTGCCTGGATCCTTGGGGAATCTCTTGGCTACACCTTC.

This clone is a singleton in its sample. The V and J genes are TRBV5-3 and TRBJ2-1; tentatively, D is TRBD1 (5 bases). TRBV5-3 is an open reading frame, and its role is uncertain. The CDR3 sequence is 19 residues long. V lost 0 bases and J lost 0, with 19 bases in between. The CDR3 is CARSLGVRGGVSSYNEQFF. CDR3 DNA: TGTGCCAGAAGCTTGGGGGTTAGGGGCGGAGTAAGCTCCTACAATGAGCAGTTCTTC.

In its sample, this clone was seen once. The J gene is TRBJ2-3, the V gene TRBV11-2; tentative D call: TRBD2 (6 bases). CDR1 SGHAT and CDR2 FQNNGV come from the germline V gene. The CDR3 totals 17 residues. V was clipped by 8 bases and J by 2 bases, with 23 bases between them. The CDR3: CASQRRFPRDPTDTQYF. The CDR3 coding sequence is TGTGCCAGCCAAAGGAGGTTCCCGCGGGACCCCACAGATACGCAGTATTTT. The entire variable domain, with the rest obtained from reference TRBV11-2 and TRBJ2-3, is as follows: EAGVAQSPRYKIIEKRQSVAFWCNPISGHATLYWYQQILGQGPKLLIQFQNNGVVDDSQLPKDRFSAERLKGVDSTLKIQPAKLEDSAVYLCASQRRFPRDPTDTQYFGPGTRLTVL.

This chain uses TRBV6-4 with TRBJ2-3; either TRBD1 or TRBD2 may supply D (6 bases each). V was clipped by 4 bases and J by 4 bases, with 15 bases between them. CDR3 size: 15 residues. Germline assignment: CDR1 MRHNA and CDR2 SNTAGT. CDR3 sequence reads: CASSASGGGADTQYF. In DNA, the CDR3 is TGTGCCAGCAGTGCGAGCGGAGGGGGTGCAGATACGCAGTATTTT.

In its sample, this clone was seen many times. This chain joins TRBV4-2 and TRBJ2-1, with 11 bases matching TRBD2. CDR1 and CDR2 (germline): LGHNA, YNFKEQ. CDR3 length: 19 amino acids. V lost 0 bases, J lost 2 bases, and 9 bases stayed unmatched. The CDR3 DNA is TGTGCCAGCAGCCAAGATTTAGCGGGAGGGGGATCCACCTACAATGAGCAGTTCTTC. Translation: CASSQDLAGGGSTYNEQFF.

V gene TRBV28 combines with J gene TRBJ2-7; 10 bases are shared with TRBD2. Germline assignment: CDR1 MDHEN and CDR2 SYDVKM. The CDR3 runs 13 residues. V was pared by 5 bases and J by 4 bases, with 2 bases of the junction left unmatched. CDR3 nucleotide sequence: TGTGCCAGCAGTCGGACTAGCGGTTACGAGCAGTACTTC. Translated: CASSRTSGYEQYF. Complete variable domain (other parts from reference TRBV28 and TRBJ2-7): DVKVTQSSRYLVKRTGEKVFLECVQDMDHENMFWYRQDPGLGLRLIYFSYDVKMKEKGDIPEGYSVSREKKERFSLILESASTNQTSMYLCASSRTSGYEQYFGPGTRLTVT.

J is TRBJ2-3 and V is TRBV4-1, with D possibly matching TRBD1 (6 bases). The germline gives CDR1 MGHRA, CDR2 YSYEKL. Trimming stripped 1 base from V and 3 bases from J, with 17 bases between. The CDR3 is 17 amino acids. CDR3 protein: CASSQGGGRRLTDTQYF. CDR3 nucleotides: TGCGCCAGCAGCCAAGGAGGGGGAAGGAGGTTAACAGATACGCAGTATTTT.

This clone was seen only once. The same CDR3 also results from other DNA sequences found in this sample. The chain carries TRBV2 and TRBJ2-3; D unclear. In germline, CDR1 is SNHLY, CDR2 FYNNEI. The CDR3 runs 12 residues. Trimming cost V 6 bases and J 0 bases, with 4 bases left between them. DNA for the CDR3: TGTGCCAGCAGGCGTAGCACAGATACGCAGTATTTT. This sequence encodes CASRRSTDTQYF. The variable domain in full, with the rest retrieved from reference TRBV2 and TRBJ2-3, is EPEVTQTPSHQVTQMGQEVILRCVPISNHLYFYWYRQILGQKVEFLVSFYNNEISEKSEIFDDQFSVERPDGSNFTLKIRSTKLEDSAMYFCASRRSTDTQYFGPGTRLTVL.

This clone has just a few counts. The V and J genes are TRBV6-1 and TRBJ2-7; TRBD1 aligns across 7 bases. Germline V gene lookup returns CDR1 MNHNS and CDR2 SASEGT. The CDR3 spans 14 residues. J lost 3 bases, V lost 5 bases, and 7 bases had no gene match. CDR3 sequence (DNA): TGTGCCAGCAGTAGACAGGGACACCGCTACGAGCAGTACTTC. This sequence encodes CASSRQGHRYEQYF.

The V gene is TRBV29-1, the J gene TRBJ2-7, with TRBD1 matching over 7 bases. The CDR3 extends over 12 amino acids. V trimming: 7 bases; J trimming: 2 bases; junction bases outside the gene matches: 5. CDR1 is SQVTM, CDR2 ANQGSEA, per germline. The DNA of the CDR3 is TGCAGCGCCCGACAGGGACCCTACGAGCAGTACTTC. This encodes CSARQGPYEQYF.